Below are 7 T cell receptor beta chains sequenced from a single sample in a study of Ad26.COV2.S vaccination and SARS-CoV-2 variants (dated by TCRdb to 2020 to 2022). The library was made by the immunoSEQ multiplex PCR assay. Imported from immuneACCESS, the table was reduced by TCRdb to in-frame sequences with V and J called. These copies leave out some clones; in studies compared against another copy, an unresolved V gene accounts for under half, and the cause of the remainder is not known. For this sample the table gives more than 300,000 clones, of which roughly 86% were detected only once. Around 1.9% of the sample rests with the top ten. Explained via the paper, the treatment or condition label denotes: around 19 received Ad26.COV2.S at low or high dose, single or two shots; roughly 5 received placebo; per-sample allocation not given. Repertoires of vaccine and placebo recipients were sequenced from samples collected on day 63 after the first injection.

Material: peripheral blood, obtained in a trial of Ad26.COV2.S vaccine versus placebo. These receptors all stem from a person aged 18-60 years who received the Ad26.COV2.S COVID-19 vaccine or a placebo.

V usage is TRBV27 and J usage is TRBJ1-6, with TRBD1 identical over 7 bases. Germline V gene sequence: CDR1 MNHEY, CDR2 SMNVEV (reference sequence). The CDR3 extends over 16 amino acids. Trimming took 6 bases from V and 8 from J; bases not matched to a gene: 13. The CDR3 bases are TGTGCCAGCAGCCCCGGCGGAGGGGGCGTTTATTCACCCCTCCACTTT. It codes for CASSPGGGGVYSPLHF.

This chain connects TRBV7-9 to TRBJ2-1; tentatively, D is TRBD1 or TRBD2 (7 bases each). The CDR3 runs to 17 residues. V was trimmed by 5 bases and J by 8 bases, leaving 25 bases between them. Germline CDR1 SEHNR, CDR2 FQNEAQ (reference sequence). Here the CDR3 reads CASSLDRRAGGRDEQFF. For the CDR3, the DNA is TGTGCCAGCAGCCTTGACCGGAGGGCAGGGGGGAGGGATGAGCAGTTCTTC.

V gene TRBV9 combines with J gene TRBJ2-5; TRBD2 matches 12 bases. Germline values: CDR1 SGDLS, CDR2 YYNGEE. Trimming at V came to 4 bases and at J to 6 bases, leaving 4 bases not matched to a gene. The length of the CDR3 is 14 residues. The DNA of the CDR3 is TGTGCCAGCAGCTCCGGGACTAGCGGGCAGACCCAGTACTTC. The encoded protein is CASSSGTSGQTQYF.

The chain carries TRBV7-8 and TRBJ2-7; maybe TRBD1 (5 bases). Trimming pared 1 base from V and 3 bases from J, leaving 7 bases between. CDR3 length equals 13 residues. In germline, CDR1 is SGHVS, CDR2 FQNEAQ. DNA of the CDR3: TGTGCCAGCAGCTTAGGACAGCACTACGAGCAGTACTTC. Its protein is CASSLGQHYEQYF.

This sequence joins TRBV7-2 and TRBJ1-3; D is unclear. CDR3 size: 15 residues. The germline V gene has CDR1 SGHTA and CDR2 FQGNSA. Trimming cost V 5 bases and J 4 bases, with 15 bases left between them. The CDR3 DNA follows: TGTGCCAGCAGCCCCCGCGGGCAAAGGGGAAACACCATATATTTT. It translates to CASSPRGQRGNTIYF.

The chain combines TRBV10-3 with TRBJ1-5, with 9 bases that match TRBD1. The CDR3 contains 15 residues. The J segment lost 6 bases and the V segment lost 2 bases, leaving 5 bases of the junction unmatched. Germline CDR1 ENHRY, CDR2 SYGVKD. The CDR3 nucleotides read TGTGCCATCAGTGAGGGGGACAGGGCGGGTCAGCCCCAGCATTTT. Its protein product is CAISEGDRAGQPQHF.

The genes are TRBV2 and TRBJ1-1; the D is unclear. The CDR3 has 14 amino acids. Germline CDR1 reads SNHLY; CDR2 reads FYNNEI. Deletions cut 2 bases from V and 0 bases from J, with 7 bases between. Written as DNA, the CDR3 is TGTGCCAGCAGTGAACTTACTATGAACACTGAAGCTTTCTTT. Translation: CASSELTMNTEAFF.